Detailed here is one TCR beta chain. As originally analysed: The authors estimated nucleated cell counts from reference gene primer amplification. TCRdb's table, derived via immunoSEQ multiplex PCR, lists solely in-frame clones and lacks some. V and J calls and clone size come straight from that table; D and trimming were deduced from the DNA. Here the sample spans roughly 300,000 clones, about 90% being singletons. V dropped 10 bases and J dropped 3; count of bases not matched to a gene: 9. This CDR3 spans 14 amino acids. Germline CDR1 LNHNV, CDR2 YYDKDF (reference sequence). This sample is drawn from a study of blood T cell repertoires in COVID-19. About the research overall: Sites across the United States, Italy and Spain contributed samples from acute and convalescent COVID-19. In each case, the material was cDNA or gDNA derived from T cells, B-cell-depleted T cells, or PBMCs.

The specimen sequenced was peripheral blood. The chain carries TRBV15 and TRBJ1-2; 9 bases match TRBD1. The TCR sequence derives from a woman in her forties or fifties who had recovered from COVID-19. The CDR3 DNA follows: TGTGCCATTTCCCGGGACAGGGCCTACTATGGCTACACCTTC. It yields the protein CAISRDRAYYGYTF.